These 9 T cell receptor beta chains came from one sample sequenced in a study of identical twins. Using its own MiXCR run on the 5' RACE reads, TCRdb lists one record per CDR3 protein. This sample has hundreds of thousands of distinct CDR3 sequences, with around a sixth found just once. The sample was also reused in another study, on T cells expressing NK-cell markers.

The specimen was PBMCs. The receptors originated from a woman aged 18-35 years in good health.

This chain connects TRBV2 to TRBJ2-1, with 12 bases identical to TRBD2. The J segment lost 5 bases and the V segment lost 6 bases, leaving 5 bases of the junction unmatched. The CDR3 totals 15 residues. CDR1 is SNHLY and CDR2 is FYNNEI in the germline V gene. In DNA, the CDR3 is TGTGCCAGCAGGAGGTCTAGCGGGGGGGACAATGAGCAGTTCTTC. Amino acids: CASRRSSGGDNEQFF. Full variable domain (remainder filled in from reference TRBV2 and TRBJ2-1): EPEVTQTPSHQVTQMGQEVILRCVPISNHLYFYWYRQILGQKVEFLVSFYNNEISEKSEIFDDQFSVERPDGSNFTLKIRSTKLEDSAMYFCASRRSSGGDNEQFFGPGTRLTVL.

The table lists this clonotype with a few counts. V and J are TRBV7-3 and TRBJ2-7, with no clear D. The CDR3 contains 13 residues. The V and J ends lost 5 bases and 2 bases respectively, with 10 bases between them. From germline, CDR1 is SGHTA and CDR2 FQGTGA. The CDR3, as DNA: TGTGCCAGCAGCCCAATGGGTGCCTACGAGCAGTACTTC. Protein sequence: CASSPMGAYEQYF.

The chain has TRBV7-9 and TRBJ2-7; no reliable D call. Germline CDR1 and CDR2: SEHNR and FQNEAQ (reference sequence). CDR3 length equals 12 residues. The V and J ends lost 3 bases and 5 bases respectively, with 8 bases between them. The chain's CDR3 is CASSLIRDEQYF. CDR3 bases: TGTGCCAGCAGCTTGATCCGTGACGAGCAGTACTTC.

The V and J genes are TRBV24-1 and TRBJ1-1; 8 nucleotides match TRBD1. The CDR3 has 15 amino acids. V was clipped by 8 bases and J by 0 bases; unmatched bases: 7. CDR1 and CDR2 (germline): KGHDR, SFDVKD. In DNA form, the CDR3 reads TGTGCCACCATCCGGGACAGGAGAATGAACACTGAAGCTTTCTTT. The encoded protein is CATIRDRRMNTEAFF.

This rearrangement joins TRBV10-3 to TRBJ1-2, with D possibly being TRBD1 (5 bases). CDR1 is ENHRY and CDR2 is SYGVKD in the germline V gene. Trimming cost V 6 bases and J 12 bases, with 14 bases left between them. The length of the CDR3 is 11 residues. DNA of the CDR3: TGTGCCATCAGGGACAAAGGCACGGACACCTTC. Protein product: CAIRDKGTDTF.

The V gene is TRBV19, the J gene TRBJ2-3; 8 bases line up with TRBD2. Germline V lookup: CDR1 LNHDA, CDR2 SQIVND (reference sequence). The ends lost 7 bases at V and 5 bases at J; junction bases unmatched: 8. This CDR3 contains 14 residues. CDR3 region: CASKVAGRGDTQYF. CDR3 sequence (DNA): TGTGCCAGTAAGGTAGCGGGGCGGGGAGATACGCAGTATTTT.

The chain employs TRBV6-5 and TRBJ2-1; 8 positions match TRBD2. V shed 4 bases and J 6 bases; nucleotides not matched to a gene: 5. This CDR3 contains 14 residues. The V gene's germline CDR1 is MNHEY and CDR2 SVGAGI. The DNA for the CDR3 is TGTGCCAGCAGTTTGCAGCGGGAGCTCAATGAGCAGTTCTTC. Protein product: CASSLQRELNEQFF.

The CDR3 sequence: CASSYDRSQTSGNTIYF. The CDR3 bases are TGTGCCAGCAGTTATGATAGGTCGCAGACCTCTGGAAACACCATATATTTT. The chain joins TRBV12-3 or TRBV12-4 to TRBJ1-3; D is unclear. Trimming shortened V by 4 bases and J by 0 bases, and 16 bases separated the two germline ends. The CDR3 length is 17 residues.

This clonotype was observed a few times. The chain employs TRBV12-3 or TRBV12-4 and TRBJ2-5, with D possibly being TRBD2 (7 bases). The length of the CDR3 is 15 residues. Trimming removed 7 bases from V and 7 bases from J, with 22 bases in between. CDR3 sequence (DNA): TGTGCCAGCATCAGAGGAGGGGGGAGGGTGGGGACCCAGTACTTC. It yields the protein CASIRGGGRVGTQYF.